These 20 T cell receptor beta chains share one sample of origin, sequenced in a study of cytotoxic CD8 clonotypes in ibrutinib-treated CLL. TCRdb keeps only in-frame clones here, not all; method: immunoSEQ multiplex PCR. Of almost 85,000 clones detected, 85% to 90% appear once; the ten largest clones hold 5.4%. The sample here was PBMCs, taken before ibrutinib treatment. Receptors originate from a human donor with chronic lymphocytic leukemia.

In its sample, this clone was seen once. The chain couples TRBV28 to TRBJ2-1, with D perhaps matching TRBD2 (6 bases). Germline V CDR1 and CDR2: MDHEN, SYDVKM. Trimming took 5 bases from V and 2 from J, leaving 19 bases between them. This CDR3 spans 17 amino acids. The CDR3 DNA reads TGTGCCAGCAGTCTCGTCTCTCGGGAGATCACCTACAATGAGCAGTTCTTC. This sequence encodes CASSLVSREITYNEQFF. Variable domain in full (rest from reference TRBV28 and TRBJ2-1): DVKVTQSSRYLVKRTGEKVFLECVQDMDHENMFWYRQDPGLGLRLIYFSYDVKMKEKGDIPEGYSVSREKKERFSLILESASTNQTSMYLCASSLVSREITYNEQFFGPGTRLTVL.

The chain has TRBV28 and TRBJ2-7; no clear D gene. Germline V gene lookup returns CDR1 MDHEN and CDR2 SYDVKM. The CDR3 totals 14 residues. V dropped 1 base and J dropped 4 bases, with 11 bases sitting between them. The CDR3 nucleotides read TGTGCCAGCAGTTTATACTTTCCCCGTTACGAGCAGTACTTC. This sequence encodes CASSLYFPRYEQYF.

This clone came up a few times. The rearrangement uses TRBV2 and TRBJ2-1, with unresolved D. Trimming took 6 bases from V and 5 from J, leaving 8 bases between them. The CDR3 consists of 12 residues. Germline V gene sequence: CDR1 SNHLY, CDR2 FYNNEI. As DNA, the CDR3 is TGTGCCAGCAGCCAAAATCACAATGAGCAGTTCTTC. Amino acid sequence: CASSQNHNEQFF.

The J gene is TRBJ2-7, the V gene TRBV5-1, with D uncertain. Germline CDR1 and CDR2: SGHRS and YFSETQ. The CDR3 sequence is 13 residues long. Trimming cost V 1 base and J 7 bases, with 12 bases left between them. CDR3 in amino acids: CASSLPPWVEQYF. The CDR3 DNA reads as TGCGCCAGCAGCTTGCCCCCCTGGGTTGAGCAGTACTTC.

This chain connects TRBV7-9 to TRBJ2-7, with 9 bases aligning to TRBD2. The J segment lost 5 bases and the V segment lost 0 bases, leaving 8 bases of the junction unmatched. CDR1 is SEHNR, CDR2 FQNEAQ, per germline (reference sequence). The CDR3 runs to 16 residues. The CDR3 region is CASSLAPASGTHEQYF. DNA of the CDR3: TGTGCCAGCAGCTTAGCGCCGGCTAGCGGGACCCACGAGCAGTACTTC.

The chain couples TRBV7-8 to TRBJ1-4; perhaps TRBD1 as D (5 bases). The V end lost 5 bases, the J end lost 0 bases, and 10 bases lay between the germline ends. Germline V CDR1 and CDR2: SGHVS, FQNEAQ. This CDR3 is built from 15 residues. This CDR3 reads CASSTQVPTNEKLFF. CDR3 nucleotides: TGTGCCAGCAGCACACAGGTACCAACTAATGAAAAACTGTTTTTT.

There are many counts of this clone. This chain uses TRBV2 with TRBJ1-2, with 8 bases lining up with TRBD1. The junction had 13 bases not matched to a gene; V was cut back by 7 bases and J by 9 bases. Per germline, CDR1 SNHLY and CDR2 FYNNEI. The CDR3 length is 14 residues. The CDR3 coding sequence is TGTGCCAGCACCAGAGCGCGGACAGGGTCAAGCTACACCTTC. Translated, it gives CASTRARTGSSYTF.

The rearrangement links TRBV7-9 to TRBJ1-4; D is unresolved. Deletions cut 1 base from V and 4 bases from J, with 7 bases between. Looked up from germline, CDR1 is SEHNR and CDR2 is FQNEAQ (reference sequence). This CDR3 has 14 residues. CDR3 protein: CASSLGWDNEKLFF. Here the CDR3 DNA reads TGTGCCAGCAGCTTAGGCTGGGATAATGAAAAACTGTTTTTT.

In this sample, this clone turned up a few times. The chain uses TRBV7-7 and TRBJ2-6; 14 bases are shared with TRBD2. This CDR3 comprises 17 residues. The germline gives CDR1 SSHAT, CDR2 FNYEAQ (reference sequence). The trim removed 9 bases at V and 2 bases at J, leaving 6 bases unmatched. CDR3 region: CASKTGLAGAGANVLTF. As DNA, the CDR3 is TGTGCCAGTAAGACGGGACTAGCGGGAGCTGGGGCCAACGTCCTGACTTTC.

This clone was observed a few times. V is TRBV5-1 and J is TRBJ2-7, with TRBD2 matching over 8 bases. V lost 4 bases, J lost 3 bases, and 12 bases stayed unmatched. Germline V gene lookup returns CDR1 SGHRS and CDR2 YFSETQ. This CDR3 is 16 amino acids long. The CDR3 DNA follows: TGCGCCAGCAGCCCGGAAACCGGGACTAGGGTCTACGAGCAGTACTTC. It is translated as CASSPETGTRVYEQYF.

This clone was seen a handful of times. The V gene is TRBV7-9, the J gene TRBJ1-1; perhaps TRBD1 as D (5 bases). This CDR3 contains 16 residues. V was pared by 5 bases and J by 0 bases, with 16 bases between. Looked up from germline, CDR1 is SEHNR and CDR2 is FQNEAQ (reference sequence). The CDR3 loop is CASSQRKGVMNTEAFF. The CDR3 DNA sequence: TGTGCCAGCAGCCAACGGAAAGGGGTCATGAACACTGAAGCTTTCTTT.

The V and J genes are TRBV5-1 and TRBJ2-7; the match to TRBD1 covers 10 bases. V was clipped by 4 bases and J by 4 bases; unmatched bases: 14. CDR1 is SGHRS and CDR2 is YFSETQ in the germline V gene. The CDR3 length is 17 residues. The CDR3 is CASSLPRTGGIFYEQYF. The CDR3 nucleotides are TGCGCCAGCAGCCTCCCCCGGACAGGGGGGATCTTTTACGAGCAGTACTTC.

The chain's CDR3 is CASSGGGPDTQYF. The CDR3 DNA follows: TGTGCCAGCAGCGGAGGGGGCCCAGATACGCAGTATTTT. The chain couples TRBV7-7 to TRBJ2-3, with a tentative D call TRBD1 (7 bases). CDR3 size: 13 residues. V lost 5 bases to trimming and J lost 4 bases, with 10 bases between them. Germline assignment: CDR1 SSHAT and CDR2 FNYEAQ (reference sequence).

This chain joins TRBV28 and TRBJ2-7, with 7 bases aligning to TRBD2. Germline lookup yields CDR1 MDHEN and CDR2 SYDVKM. V shed 3 bases and J 7 bases; nucleotides not matched to a gene: 12. The CDR3 covers 15 residues. The CDR3 DNA sequence: TGTGCCAGCAGTTTTATGCGGGGGACCGGAGGGGAGCAGTACTTC. This encodes CASSFMRGTGGEQYF.

This chain links TRBV10-1 with TRBJ2-3, with 11 bases matching TRBD2. J lost 3 bases, V lost 0 bases, and 2 bases had no gene match. The CDR3 runs to 16 residues. CDR1 and CDR2 (germline): WNHNN, SYGVQD (reference sequence). The CDR3 sequence: CASSESSSGRTDTQYF. In nucleotides, the CDR3 is TGCGCCAGCAGTGAGTCTTCTAGCGGGAGGACAGATACGCAGTATTTT.

This clone appeared a single time. The chain recombines TRBV5-1 with TRBJ2-3; 9 nucleotides match TRBD2. Trimming at V came to 8 bases and at J to 4 bases, leaving 20 bases not matched to a gene. The length of the CDR3 is 18 residues. CDR1 is SGHRS and CDR2 is YFSETQ in the germline V gene. In DNA, the CDR3 is TGCGCCAGTACAGGGGCAGGGGCTAGCGGGATGAGTTCAGATACGCAGTATTTT. Protein product: CASTGAGASGMSSDTQYF.

The chain couples TRBV6-5 to TRBJ1-3; D gene uncertain. Germline loops: CDR1 MNHEY, CDR2 SVGAGI. This CDR3 comprises 13 residues. Trimming removed 6 bases from V and 0 bases from J, with 6 bases in between. For the CDR3, the DNA is TGTGCCAGCAGCCCCCCCTCTGGAAACACCATATATTTT. Translation: CASSPPSGNTIYF.

The chain is built from TRBV7-9 and TRBJ2-1, with 9 positions matching TRBD2. The V segment lost 1 base and the J segment 8 bases; nucleotides outside the gene matches: 6. Per germline, CDR1 SEHNR and CDR2 FQNEAQ (reference sequence). There are 15 residues in the CDR3. The CDR3 here is CASSLGSGRIDEQFF. The DNA of the CDR3 is TGTGCCAGCAGCTTAGGGAGCGGGAGGATTGATGAGCAGTTCTTC.

The chain uses TRBV6-1 and TRBJ2-2, with TRBD1 matching over 9 bases. Looked up from germline, CDR1 is MNHNS and CDR2 is SASEGT. The CDR3 spans 13 residues. Losses at the gene ends were 5 bases for V and 6 bases for J; bases not matched to a gene: 1. CDR3 region: CASSTGGPGELFF. The CDR3, as DNA: TGTGCCAGCAGTACAGGGGGCCCCGGGGAGCTGTTTTTT.

The chain uses TRBV5-6 and TRBJ2-7; the match to TRBD1 covers 9 bases. This CDR3 has 14 residues. The V gene end was trimmed by 4 bases and the J gene end by 5 bases; junction bases not matched to a gene: 7. Germline V gives CDR1 SGHDT, CDR2 YYEEEE. The CDR3 is CASSRQGGWNEQYF. The CDR3 coding sequence is TGTGCCAGCAGCCGACAGGGGGGTTGGAACGAGCAGTACTTC.